The present TCR beta chain was sequenced within a study of long-term antiretroviral therapy in people with HIV. In the study overall: About a decade before 2015, the earliest samples were taken when ART was typically delayed.

As for this clone: Its target is not known.

Germline CDR1 MNHEY, CDR2 SMNVEV (reference sequence). The CDR3 has 14 amino acids. V lost 2 bases and J 5 bases, leaving 10 bases between the germline ends. The libraries were made with immunoSEQ v3.0 at survey level. Profiled with immunoSEQ multiplex PCR; TCRdb holds only in-frame clones, not every one. The profile covers 15,000 to 20,000 clones, with 95% appearing a single time and 1.4% taken by the ten largest. Overall study results and limits: In the period from about 2004 to 2017, blood was collected, possibly under older ART regimens.

This specimen was unsorted PBMCs, taken less than 13 years after starting antiretroviral therapy. The source is a man aged 25-45 years with HIV. The rearrangement uses TRBV27 and TRBJ1-5; TRBD1 is a possible D gene (5 bases). The DNA for the CDR3 is TGTGCCAGCAGTTTAGGATTGGGGGATCAGCCCCAGCATTTT. This codes for CASSLGLGDQPQHF.